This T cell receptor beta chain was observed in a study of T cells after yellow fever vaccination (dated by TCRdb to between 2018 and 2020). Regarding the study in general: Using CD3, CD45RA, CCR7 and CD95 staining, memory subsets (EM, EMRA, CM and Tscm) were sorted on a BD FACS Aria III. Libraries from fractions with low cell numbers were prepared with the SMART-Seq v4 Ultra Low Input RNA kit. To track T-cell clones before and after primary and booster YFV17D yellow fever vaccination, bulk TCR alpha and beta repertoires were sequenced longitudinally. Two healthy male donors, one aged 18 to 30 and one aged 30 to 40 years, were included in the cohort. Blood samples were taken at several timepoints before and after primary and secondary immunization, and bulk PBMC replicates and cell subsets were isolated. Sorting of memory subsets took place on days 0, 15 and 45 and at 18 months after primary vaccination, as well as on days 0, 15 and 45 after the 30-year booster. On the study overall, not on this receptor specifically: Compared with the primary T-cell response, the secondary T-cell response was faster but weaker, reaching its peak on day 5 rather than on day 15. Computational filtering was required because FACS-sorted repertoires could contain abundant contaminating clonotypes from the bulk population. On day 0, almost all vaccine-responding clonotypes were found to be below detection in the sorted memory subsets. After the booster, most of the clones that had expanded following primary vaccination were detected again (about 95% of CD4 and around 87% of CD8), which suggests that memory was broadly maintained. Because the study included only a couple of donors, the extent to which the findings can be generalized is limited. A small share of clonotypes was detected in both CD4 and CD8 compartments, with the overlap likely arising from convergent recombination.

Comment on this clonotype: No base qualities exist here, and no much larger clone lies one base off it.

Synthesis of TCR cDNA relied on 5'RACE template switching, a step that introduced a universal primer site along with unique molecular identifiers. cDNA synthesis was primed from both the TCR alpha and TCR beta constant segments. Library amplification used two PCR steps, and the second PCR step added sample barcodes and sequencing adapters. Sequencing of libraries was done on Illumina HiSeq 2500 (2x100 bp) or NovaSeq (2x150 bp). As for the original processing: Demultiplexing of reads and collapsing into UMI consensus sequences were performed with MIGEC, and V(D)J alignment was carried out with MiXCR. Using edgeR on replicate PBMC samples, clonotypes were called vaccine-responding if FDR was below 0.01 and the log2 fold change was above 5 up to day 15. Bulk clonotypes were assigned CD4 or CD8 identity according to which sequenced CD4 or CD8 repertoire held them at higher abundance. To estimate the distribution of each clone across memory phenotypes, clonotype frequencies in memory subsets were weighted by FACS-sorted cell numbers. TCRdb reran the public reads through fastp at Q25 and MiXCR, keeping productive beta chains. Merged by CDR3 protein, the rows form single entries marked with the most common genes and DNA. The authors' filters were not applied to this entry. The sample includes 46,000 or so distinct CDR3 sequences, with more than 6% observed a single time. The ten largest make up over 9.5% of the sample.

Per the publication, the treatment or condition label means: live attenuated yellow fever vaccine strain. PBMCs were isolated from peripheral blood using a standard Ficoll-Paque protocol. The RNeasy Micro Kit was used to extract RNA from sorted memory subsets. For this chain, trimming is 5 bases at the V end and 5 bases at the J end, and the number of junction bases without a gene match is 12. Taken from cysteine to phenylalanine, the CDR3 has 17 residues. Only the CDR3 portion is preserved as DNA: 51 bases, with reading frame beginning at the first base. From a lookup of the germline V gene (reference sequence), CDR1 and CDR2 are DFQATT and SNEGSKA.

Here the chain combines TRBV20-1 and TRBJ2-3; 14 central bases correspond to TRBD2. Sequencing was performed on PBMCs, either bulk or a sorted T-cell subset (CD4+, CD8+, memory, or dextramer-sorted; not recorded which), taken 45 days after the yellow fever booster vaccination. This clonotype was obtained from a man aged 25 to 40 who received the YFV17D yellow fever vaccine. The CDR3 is CSAHPGTSGRIGDTQYF. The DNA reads TGCAGTGCTCACCCCGGGACTAGCGGGAGAATAGGAGATACGCAGTATTTT.